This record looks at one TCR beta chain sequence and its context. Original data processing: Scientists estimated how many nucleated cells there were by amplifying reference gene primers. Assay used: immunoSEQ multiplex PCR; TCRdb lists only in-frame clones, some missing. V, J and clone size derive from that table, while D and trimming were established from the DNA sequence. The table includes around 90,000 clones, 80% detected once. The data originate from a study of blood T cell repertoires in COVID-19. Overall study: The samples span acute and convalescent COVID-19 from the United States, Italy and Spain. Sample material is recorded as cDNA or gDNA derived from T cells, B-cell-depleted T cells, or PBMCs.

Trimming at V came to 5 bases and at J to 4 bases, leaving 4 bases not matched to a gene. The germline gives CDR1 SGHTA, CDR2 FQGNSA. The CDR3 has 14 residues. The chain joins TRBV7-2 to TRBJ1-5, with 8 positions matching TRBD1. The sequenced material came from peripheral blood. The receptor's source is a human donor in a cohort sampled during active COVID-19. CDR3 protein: CASSPTGGNQPQHF. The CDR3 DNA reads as TGTGCCAGCAGCCCTACAGGGGGTAATCAGCCCCAGCATTTT.